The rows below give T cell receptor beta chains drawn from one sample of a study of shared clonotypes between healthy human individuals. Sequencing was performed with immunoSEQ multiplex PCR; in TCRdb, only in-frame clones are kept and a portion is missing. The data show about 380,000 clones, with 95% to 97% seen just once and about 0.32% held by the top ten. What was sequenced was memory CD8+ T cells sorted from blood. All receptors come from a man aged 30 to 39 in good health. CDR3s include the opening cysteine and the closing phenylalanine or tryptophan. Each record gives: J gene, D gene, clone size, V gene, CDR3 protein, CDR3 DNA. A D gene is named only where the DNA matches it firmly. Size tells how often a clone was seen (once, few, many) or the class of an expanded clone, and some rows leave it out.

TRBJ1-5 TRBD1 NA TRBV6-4 CASSDLRDSGLYSNQPQHF TGTGCCAGCAGTGACTTGAGGGACAGCGGACTGTATAGCAATCAGCCCCAGCATTTT
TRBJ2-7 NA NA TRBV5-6 CASSFGGFWTYEQYF TGTGCCAGCAGCTTCGGAGGGTTTTGGACCTACGAGCAGTACTTC
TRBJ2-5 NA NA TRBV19 CASSIPGEETQYF TGTGCCAGTAGTATCCCGGGAGAAGAGACCCAGTACTTC
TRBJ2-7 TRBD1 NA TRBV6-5 CASSYKRTGGYEQYF TGTGCCAGCAGTTACAAAAGGACAGGGGGCTACGAGCAGTACTTC
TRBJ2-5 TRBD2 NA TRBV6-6 CASSYSTSGRETQYF TGTGCCAGCAGTTACTCGACTAGCGGGAGGGAGACCCAGTACTTC
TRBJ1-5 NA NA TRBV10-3 CAISDEGSQHF TGTGCCATCAGTGACGAGGGTTCCCAGCATTTT
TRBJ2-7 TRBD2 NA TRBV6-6 CASSRLDGRVYEQYF TGTGCCAGCAGCCGTCTGGACGGGAGGGTCTACGAGCAGTACTTC
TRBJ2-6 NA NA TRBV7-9 CASTTLDPSGANVLTF TGTGCCAGCACCACCCTTGATCCCTCTGGGGCCAACGTCCTGACCTTC
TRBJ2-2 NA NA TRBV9 CASSVKPSDTGELFF TGTGCCAGCAGCGTAAAACCTAGCGACACCGGGGAGCTGTTTTTT
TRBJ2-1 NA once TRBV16 CASSQSRGLDEQFF TGTGCCAGCAGCCAATCTAGAGGCCTAGATGAGCAGTTCTTC
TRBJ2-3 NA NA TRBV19 CASSIIDSGTDTQYF TGTGCCAGTAGTATAATAGATAGCGGCACAGATACGCAGTATTTT
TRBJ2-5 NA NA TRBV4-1 CASSQVNQETQYF TGCGCCAGCAGCCAAGTTAACCAAGAGACCCAGTACTTC
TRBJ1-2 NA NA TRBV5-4 CASSLGNRAGYGYTF TGTGCCAGCAGCTTGGGAAACCGGGCAGGCTATGGCTACACCTTC
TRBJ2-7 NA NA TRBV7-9 CASSFSYEQYF TGTGCCAGCAGCTTTTCCTACGAGCAGTACTTC
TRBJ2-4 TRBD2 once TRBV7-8 CASSLDSGRAKNIQYF TGTGCCAGCAGCTTAGATAGCGGGAGGGCCAAAAACATTCAGTACTTC
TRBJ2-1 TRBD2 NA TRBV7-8 CASKRLAGTYNEQFF TGTGCCAGCAAGAGACTAGCGGGAACTTACAATGAGCAGTTCTTC
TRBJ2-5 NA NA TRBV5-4 CASSLGARRRETQYF TGTGCCAGCAGCTTGGGGGCCAGGCGGAGGGAGACCCAGTACTTC
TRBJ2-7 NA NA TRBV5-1 CASSLSQEYYEQYF TGCGCCAGCAGCCTCTCACAGGAGTACTACGAGCAGTACTTC
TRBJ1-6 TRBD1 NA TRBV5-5 CASSWGTENNSPLHF TGTGCCAGCAGCTGGGGGACAGAGAATAATTCACCCCTCCACTTT
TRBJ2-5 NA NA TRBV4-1 CASSQDPTQETQYF TGCGCCAGCAGCCAAGATCCCACCCAAGAGACCCAGTACTTC
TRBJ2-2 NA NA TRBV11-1 CASSLWQGRGELFF TGTGCCAGCAGCTTATGGCAGGGGCGGGGGGAGCTGTTTTTT
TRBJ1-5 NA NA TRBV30 CAWSVGGNQPQHF TGTGCCTGGAGTGTGGGGGGGAATCAGCCCCAGCATTTT
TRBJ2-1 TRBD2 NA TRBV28 CASSGLAGPQFF TGTGCCAGCAGTGGACTAGCGGGACCTCAGTTCTTC
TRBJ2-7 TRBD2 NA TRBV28 CASSSLAGVRVYEQYF TGTGCCAGCAGCTCACTAGCGGGAGTACGAGTCTACGAGCAGTACTTC
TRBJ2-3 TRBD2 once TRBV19 CASSVLAGGPTDTQYF TGTGCCAGTAGTGTTCTAGCGGGAGGACCCACAGATACGCAGTATTTT
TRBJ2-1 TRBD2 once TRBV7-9 CASSYGLVERKFF TGTGCCAGCAGTTACGGACTAGTGGAAAGGAAGTTCTTC
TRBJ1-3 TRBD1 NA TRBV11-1 CASSTYRGGGNTIYF TGTGCCAGCAGCACGTACAGGGGAGGAGGAAACACCATATATTTT
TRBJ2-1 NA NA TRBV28 CASSLSFDLSNNEQFF TGTGCCAGCAGTTTAAGTTTCGACTTAAGTAACAATGAGCAGTTCTTC
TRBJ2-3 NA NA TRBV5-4 CASSGRGNSPGTQYF TGTGCCAGCAGCGGACGGGGGAACTCCCCGGGTACGCAGTATTTT
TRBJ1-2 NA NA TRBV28 CASSLLSETGYTF TGTGCCAGCAGTTTATTGTCTGAGACTGGCTACACCTTC
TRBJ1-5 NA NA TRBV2 CASTIKAFSNQPQHF TGTGCCAGCACCATTAAGGCCTTTAGCAATCAGCCCCAGCATTTT
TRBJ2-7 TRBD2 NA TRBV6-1 CASSSRTRSGVEQYF TGTGCCAGCAGTTCCCGGACTAGATCAGGAGTCGAGCAGTACTTC
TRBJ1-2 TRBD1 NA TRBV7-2 CASRLQGVPYGYTF TGTGCCAGCAGACTACAGGGGGTCCCCTATGGCTACACCTTC
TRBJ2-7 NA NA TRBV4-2 CASSQDSWTYEQYF TGTGCCAGCAGCCAAGACAGTTGGACATACGAGCAGTACTTC
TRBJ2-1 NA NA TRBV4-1 CASSPPTRNEQFF TGCGCCAGCAGCCCACCGACTAGGAATGAGCAGTTCTTC
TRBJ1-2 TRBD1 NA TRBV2 CAGDRDSFYGYTF TGTGCCGGCGACCGGGACAGTTTCTATGGCTACACCTTC
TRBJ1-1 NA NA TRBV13 CASSTGTKAFF TGTGCCAGCAGCACCGGGACTAAAGCTTTCTTT
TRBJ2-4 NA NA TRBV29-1 CSVFQGHKNIQYF TGCAGCGTCTTTCAGGGGCACAAAAACATTCAGTACTTC
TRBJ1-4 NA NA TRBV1 CTSSQDAGLVPGLFF TGCACCAGCAGCCAAGATGCAGGTTTGGTCCCCGGACTGTTTTTT
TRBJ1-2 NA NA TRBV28 CASSSLGGRVGYTF TGTGCCAGCAGTTCCCTGGGGGGACGGGTTGGCTACACCTTC
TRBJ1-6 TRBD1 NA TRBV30 CAWSSGTGYSPLHF TGTGCCTGGAGCTCCGGGACAGGCTATTCACCCCTCCACTTT
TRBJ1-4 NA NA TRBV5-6 CASSPRGQMAYEKLFF TGTGCCAGCAGCCCCCGCGGACAGATGGCGTATGAAAAACTGTTTTTT
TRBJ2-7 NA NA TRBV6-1 CASSVVGRYYEQYF TGTGCCAGCAGTGTGGTGGGAAGATACTACGAGCAGTACTTC
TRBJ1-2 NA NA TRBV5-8 CAMTRGSGYTF TGTGCCATGACACGGGGGTCTGGCTACACCTTC
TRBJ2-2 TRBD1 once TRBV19 CASSIGTGGGTGELFF TGTGCCAGTAGTATAGGTACAGGGGGCGGAACCGGGGAGCTGTTTTTT
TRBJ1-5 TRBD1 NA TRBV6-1 CASMEQGSQPQHF TGTGCCAGCATGGAACAGGGGTCTCAGCCCCAGCATTTT
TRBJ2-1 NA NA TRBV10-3 CAIGTGTNQNNEQFF TGTGCCATCGGAACCGGGACCAACCAAAACAATGAGCAGTTCTTC
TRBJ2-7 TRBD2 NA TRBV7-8 CASSSTSGAYEQYF TGTGCCAGCAGCTCCACTAGCGGAGCCTACGAGCAGTACTTC
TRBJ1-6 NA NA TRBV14 CASSQDPGANSPLHF TGTGCCAGCAGCCAAGATCCGGGGGCTAACTCACCCCTCCACTTT
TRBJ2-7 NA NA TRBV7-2 CASSLTQGYEQYF TGTGCCAGCAGCTTGACACAGGGCTACGAGCAGTACTTC
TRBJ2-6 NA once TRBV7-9 CASSKPRTSGANVLTF TGTGCCAGCAGCAAACCAAGGACCTCTGGGGCCAACGTCCTGACTTTC